This is a list of T cell receptor beta chains from one sample in a study of a mutant IDH1 vaccine in newly diagnosed glioma. Here immunoSEQ multiplex PCR was the method, and the copy in TCRdb shows in-frame clones only, minus some. The data contain 60,000 to 75,000 clones, around 80% of them seen just once; the ten biggest clones take up 4.6%. This specimen consisted of peripheral blood mononuclear cells (PBMCs), obtained from a glioma patient treated with radiotherapy, temozolomide or both. All receptors derive from a woman under 30 with glioma. Some clones in this sample may be carry-over from other donors' samples. Both conserved end residues are part of each CDR3. A D gene is named only where the DNA matches it firmly. The size field is filled for only some rows; it gives once, few, many or a size class.

j_call v_call clone_size cdr3_length d_call cdr3_aa cdr3_nt
TRBJ2-7 TRBV29-1 . 13 TRBD1 CSVGTGDSYEQYF TGCAGCGTGGGGACAGGGGACTCCTACGAGCAGTACTTC
TRBJ1-2 TRBV7-9 . 16 TRBD1 CASSWGQLGANYGYTF TGTGCCAGCAGCTGGGGACAGTTGGGGGCTAACTATGGCTACACCTTC
TRBJ2-7 TRBV11-2 . 14 . CASRILRQGGEQYF TGTGCCAGCAGAATACTTAGGCAGGGGGGCGAGCAGTACTTC
TRBJ1-3 TRBV27 . 15 . CASSQGLNSGNTIYF TGTGCCAGCTCTCAGGGGCTGAACTCTGGAAACACCATATATTTT
TRBJ2-2 TRBV6-5 once 15 TRBD2 CASTWTSGSTGELFF TGTGCCAGCACTTGGACTAGCGGAAGCACCGGGGAGCTGTTTTTT
TRBJ2-5 TRBV2 . 15 TRBD2 CASSGRLAGEETQYF TGTGCCAGCAGTGGGAGACTAGCGGGCGAGGAGACCCAGTACTTC
TRBJ2-7 TRBV6-5 . 14 . CASTTREVGYKQYF TGTGCCAGCACCACCAGAGAGGTCGGCTATAAGCAGTACTTC
TRBJ1-3 TRBV5-4 . 13 . CASSPGLVASIYF TGTGCCAGCAGCCCGGGCCTGGTGGCCTCCATATATTTT
TRBJ1-1 TRBV10-1 . 13 . CASSPKLNTEAFF TGCGCCAGCAGCCCGAAGCTTAACACTGAAGCTTTCTTT
TRBJ1-1 TRBV25-1 . 15 . CASSDKRGRDTEAFF TGTGCCAGCAGTGATAAACGGGGCCGGGACACTGAAGCTTTCTTT
TRBJ1-5 TRBV6-1 . 12 . CASSEHGQPQHF TGTGCCAGCAGTGAACACGGTCAGCCCCAGCATTTT
TRBJ1-5 TRBV5-1 . 16 . CASSLAPGTHNQPQHF TGCGCCAGCAGCTTGGCCCCGGGAACCCATAATCAGCCCCAGCATTTT
TRBJ2-2 TRBV4-1 . 15 TRBD1 CASSQRRQGVGELFF TGCGCCAGCAGCCAGAGAAGACAGGGAGTCGGGGAGCTGTTTTTT
TRBJ1-2 TRBV19 . 12 . CASRTANYGYTF TGTGCCAGTAGGACGGCTAACTATGGCTACACCTTC
TRBJ2-7 TRBV4-2 . 12 . CASSQEGTEQYF TGTGCCAGCAGCCAAGAGGGAACGGAGCAGTACTTC
TRBJ2-3 TRBV5-4 . 16 TRBD1 CASSLPRQGVTDTQYF TGTGCCAGCAGCTTGCCTCGACAGGGGGTCACAGATACGCAGTATTTT